Presented here are 22 T cell receptor beta chains from one specimen sequenced in a study of blood T cell repertoires in COVID-19. Generated by immunoSEQ multiplex PCR, the TCRdb table keeps only in-frame clones and is missing some. This sample has 150,000 to 180,000 clones; around 78% occur once, and the top ten carry roughly 1.5%. The material sequenced was peripheral blood. Source of these receptors: a man older than 75 with acute or convalescent COVID-19.

J is TRBJ2-1 and V is TRBV3-1 (or the pseudogene TRBV3-2); 7 nucleotides align to TRBD1. Trimming cost V 3 bases and J 2 bases; bases outside gene matches: 7. CDR3 length: 16 amino acids. Germline values: CDR1 LGHDT, CDR2 YNNKEL (reference sequence). CDR3 nucleotide sequence: TGTGCCAGCAGCCAGGGGTTCAGGGGGACCTACAATGAGCAGTTCTTC. This gives the protein CASSQGFRGTYNEQFF.

This clone appeared once. The J gene is TRBJ2-2, the V gene TRBV6-1, with 10 bases fitting TRBD2. This CDR3 is built from 15 residues. The V and J ends lost 2 bases and 4 bases, in that order; junction bases with no gene match: 1. Germline CDR1 is MNHNS and CDR2 is SASEGT. This CDR3 is CASSELAGGTGELFF. Here the CDR3 DNA reads TGTGCCAGCAGTGAATTAGCGGGGGGCACCGGGGAGCTGTTTTTT.

The rearrangement links TRBV6-5 to TRBJ1-2; tentatively, D is TRBD1 (5 bases). CDR3 length: 16 amino acids. Germline loops: CDR1 MNHEY, CDR2 SVGAGI. V gave up 4 bases and J gave up 7 bases, with 22 bases separating them. The CDR3 reads CASSSSPRAGVSGYTF. The CDR3 DNA reads as TGTGCCAGCAGTTCCAGCCCCAGGGCGGGAGTCAGTGGCTACACCTTC.

This clone has a handful of counts. The V call is TRBV5-1, the J call TRBJ1-5; TRBD1 aligns across 7 bases. V gave up 0 bases and J gave up 3 bases; unmatched junction bases: 3. Germline CDR1 reads SGHRS; CDR2 reads YFSETQ. This CDR3 has 15 amino acids. This CDR3 is CASSLGGTDNQPQHF. CDR3 sequence (DNA): TGCGCCAGCAGCTTGGGCGGGACAGACAATCAGCCCCAGCATTTT. The full variable domain, rest sourced from reference TRBV5-1 and TRBJ1-5, is KAGVTQTPRYLIKTRGQQVTLSCSPISGHRSVSWYQQTPGQGLQFLFEYFSETQRNKGNFPGRFSGRQFSNSRSEMNVSTLELGDSALYLCASSLGGTDNQPQHFGDGTRLSIL.

V and J are TRBV4-1 and TRBJ2-7; D is possibly TRBD1 (6 bases). The CDR3 totals 14 residues. The V end lost 0 bases, the J end lost 2 bases, and 8 bases lay between the germline ends. Looked up from germline, CDR1 is MGHRA and CDR2 is YSYEKL. Written as DNA, the CDR3 is TGCGCCAGCAGCCAAGAGGCAGGGGCCTACGAGCAGTACGTC. Translated: CASSQEAGAYEQYV.

This clone was recorded a few times. The chain has TRBV7-2 and TRBJ2-7, with TRBD2 matching over 10 bases. The V segment lost 5 bases and the J segment 6 bases; nucleotides outside the gene matches: 10. The CDR3 is 15 residues long. CDR1 is SGHTA, CDR2 FQGNSA, per germline. The CDR3, as DNA: TGTGCCAGCAGCCCCCAGCGTCTAGCGGGGGCCGAGCAGTACTTC. Amino acid sequence: CASSPQRLAGAEQYF.

This clone has just one count. V and J are TRBV20-1 and TRBJ2-7; 8 nucleotides line up with TRBD1. The CDR3 has 11 residues. V lost 5 bases, J lost 6 bases, and 3 bases stayed unmatched. Looked up from germline, CDR1 is DFQATT and CDR2 is SNEGSKA (reference sequence). The CDR3 protein is CSAGQGGEQYF. The DNA of the CDR3 is TGCAGTGCTGGACAGGGTGGCGAGCAGTACTTC.

This chain uses TRBV4-1 with TRBJ2-3, with D maybe TRBD1 (6 bases). The germline CDR1 and CDR2 sequences are MGHRA and YSYEKL. The CDR3 consists of 15 residues. Trimming removed 1 base from V and 0 bases from J, with 8 bases in between. CDR3 amino acids: CASSQVGASTDTQYF. Here the CDR3 DNA reads TGCGCCAGCAGCCAAGTGGGGGCTAGCACAGATACGCAGTATTTT.

Here the CDR3 DNA reads TGTGCCACCAGCAGAGTTAGCGGGGCGCTGAACACCGGGGAGCTGTTTTTT. Protein: CATSRVSGALNTGELFF. J is TRBJ2-2 and V is TRBV15; 8 nucleotides line up with TRBD2. The CDR3 is made up of 17 amino acids. V shed 1 base, J shed 1 base, and the junction held 5 bases outside the gene matches. Germline values: CDR1 LNHNV, CDR2 YYDKDF (reference sequence).

This clone came up a few times. V and J are TRBV27 and TRBJ2-1; D is undetermined. Germline CDR1 and CDR2: MNHEY and SMNVEV (reference sequence). CDR3 size: 14 residues. Trimming removed 2 bases at V and 9 bases at J, with 14 bases between. In DNA form, the CDR3 reads TGTGCCAGCAGTTTACGGGTCCCGGTGGGTGAGCAGTTCTTC. Translation gives CASSLRVPVGEQFF.

This clone was seen only a few times. Other nucleotide sequences in the sample specify the same CDR3. The gene calls are TRBV9 and TRBJ1-3; 8 positions match TRBD1. CDR1 SGDLS and CDR2 YYNGEE come from the germline V gene. CDR3 length: 15 amino acids. The V segment lost 4 bases and the J segment 0 bases; nucleotides outside the gene matches: 3. CDR3: CASSPGGTSGNTIYF. The CDR3 nucleotides read TGTGCCAGCAGCCCAGGGGGCACCTCTGGAAACACCATATATTTT. Using reference TRBV9 and TRBJ1-3 for the parts outside the CDR3, the full variable domain is DSGVTQTPKHLITATGQRVTLRCSPRSGDLSVYWYQQSLDQGLQFLIQYYNGEERAKGNILERFSAQQFPDLHSELNLSSLELGDSALYFCASSPGGTSGNTIYFGEGSWLTVV.

V usage is TRBV4-2 and J usage is TRBJ2-2; TRBD2 is a possible D gene (5 bases). Germline V gene sequence: CDR1 LGHNA, CDR2 YNFKEQ. V shed 8 bases and J shed 6 bases, with 13 bases lying between them. The CDR3 has 13 amino acids. The CDR3 spells CASARTGAGELFF. The CDR3 nucleotides read TGTGCCAGCGCCAGGACTGGGGCCGGGGAGCTGTTTTTT.

This clone appeared a few times. This rearrangement joins TRBV4-2 to TRBJ1-1; 7 bases line up with TRBD1. CDR1 and CDR2 from the germline V gene are LGHNA and YNFKEQ. The CDR3 length is 15 residues. J was trimmed by 5 bases and V by 1 base; bases with no gene match: 7. The CDR3 DNA reads TGTGCCAGCAGCCAAGGACAGGGAGGCGTTACTGAAGCTTTCTTT. Protein sequence: CASSQGQGGVTEAFF.

The V gene is TRBV18, the J gene TRBJ2-1; D possibly corresponds to TRBD2 (5 bases). Germline CDR1 is KGHSH and CDR2 is LQKENI. Deletions cut 0 bases from V and 0 bases from J, with 6 bases between. This CDR3 is 15 amino acids long. CDR3 sequence (DNA): TGTGCCAGCTCACCACCCGGGGTCTCCTACAATGAGCAGTTCTTC. Translating gives CASSPPGVSYNEQFF.

The chain links TRBV13 to TRBJ2-6, with D perhaps matching TRBD1 (5 bases). Between the trimmed V and J ends, which lost 5 bases and 2 bases, there was a span of 13 bases. Per germline, CDR1 PRHDT and CDR2 FYEKMQ (reference sequence). This CDR3 has 16 amino acids. The CDR3 region is CASSPLGLAGANVLTF. DNA of the CDR3: TGTGCCAGCAGCCCCTTGGGGCTAGCTGGGGCCAACGTCCTGACTTTC. Drawing the rest from reference TRBV13 and TRBJ2-6, the complete variable domain is AAGVIQSPRHLIKEKRETATLKCYPIPRHDTVYWYQQGPGQDPQFLISFYEKMQSDKGSIPDRFSAQQFSDYHSELNMSSLELGDSALYFCASSPLGLAGANVLTFGAGSRLTVL.

This clone occurred once. The rearrangement uses TRBV4-1 and TRBJ1-1; D unresolved. Germline values: CDR1 MGHRA, CDR2 YSYEKL. V dropped 4 bases and J dropped 5 bases, with 11 bases sitting between them. The CDR3 has 13 amino acids. The CDR3 protein is CASSLRRKTEAFF. The CDR3 DNA reads TGCGCCAGCAGCCTCCGGAGGAAGACTGAAGCTTTCTTT.

A few counts support this clone. V usage is TRBV7-2 and J usage is TRBJ2-1; TRBD1 aligns across 7 bases. V gave up 5 bases and J gave up 1 base; unmatched junction bases: 2. Germline V gene sequence: CDR1 SGHTA, CDR2 FQGNSA. This CDR3 is built from 14 residues. CDR3 residues: CASSPQGSYNEQFF. CDR3 sequence (DNA): TGTGCCAGCAGCCCACAGGGGTCCTACAATGAGCAGTTCTTC.

The chain recombines TRBV7-2 with TRBJ1-2, with 7 positions matching TRBD1. There are 14 residues in the CDR3. J lost 2 bases, V lost 5 bases, and 5 bases had no gene match. Germline CDR1 and CDR2: SGHTA and FQGNSA. The CDR3 spells CASSPGQLNYGYTF. The CDR3 DNA reads as TGTGCCAGCAGCCCGGGACAGCTAAACTATGGCTACACCTTC.

The rearrangement uses TRBV11-3 and TRBJ2-3; 7 bases map to TRBD1. J was trimmed by 1 base and V by 4 bases; bases with no gene match: 2. The CDR3 totals 14 residues. Germline V gene sequence: CDR1 SGHNT, CDR2 YENEEA. The CDR3 reads CASSSDRGTDTQYF. The CDR3 DNA sequence: TGTGCCAGCAGCTCAGACAGGGGCACAGATACGCAGTATTTT.

The DNA of the CDR3 is TGTGCCAGCAGCCCGGGGGCAGGGGGTGGAGAGACCCAGTACTTC. It yields the protein CASSPGAGGGETQYF. This chain joins TRBV5-8 and TRBJ2-5, with D perhaps matching TRBD1 (7 bases). Germline V gene lookup returns CDR1 SGHTS and CDR2 YDEGEE. Trimming took off 4 bases at V and 4 bases at J, with 17 bases between the two ends. This CDR3 is built from 15 residues. Full variable domain (outside the CDR3, taken from reference TRBV5-8 and TRBJ2-5): EAGVTQSPTHLIKTRGQQATLRCSPISGHTSVYWYQQALGLGLQFLLWYDEGEERNRGNFPPRFSGRQFPNYSSELNVNALELEDSALYLCASSPGAGGGETQYFGPGTRLLVL.

The genes are TRBV19 and TRBJ2-1; 9 nucleotides match TRBD1. J was trimmed by 7 bases and V by 3 bases; bases with no gene match: 13. This CDR3 contains 17 residues. Germline V gives CDR1 LNHDA, CDR2 SQIVND (reference sequence). The CDR3 loop is CASSMSVGTGTVNEQFF. CDR3 nucleotide sequence: TGTGCCAGTAGTATGAGCGTGGGGACAGGGACAGTGAATGAGCAGTTCTTC. Full variable domain (remainder filled in from reference TRBV19 and TRBJ2-1): DGGITQSPKYLFRKEGQNVTLSCEQNLNHDAMYWYRQDPGQGLRLIYYSQIVNDFQKGDIAEGYSVSREKKESFPLTVTSAQKNPTAFYLCASSMSVGTGTVNEQFFGPGTRLTVL.

This chain uses TRBV9 with TRBJ1-5; no firm D call. The germline V and J ends were trimmed by 0 bases and 8 bases, with 15 bases remaining between them. From germline, CDR1 is SGDLS and CDR2 YYNGEE. The CDR3 has 15 amino acids. CDR3 bases: TGTGCCAGCAGCGTAGAGGCTCATCGGGTGGAGCCCCAGCATTTT. Its protein is CASSVEAHRVEPQHF. Looking up the rest from reference TRBV9 and TRBJ1-5 gives the full variable domain: DSGVTQTPKHLITATGQRVTLRCSPRSGDLSVYWYQQSLDQGLQFLIQYYNGEERAKGNILERFSAQQFPDLHSELNLSSLELGDSALYFCASSVEAHRVEPQHFGDGTRLSIL.